The 13 T cell receptor beta chains below were found in one sample sequenced in a study of human T cells and chemical hapten exposure. TCRdb ran MiXCR on the RACE reads and lists one entry per CDR3 protein. The table lists approximately 110,000 distinct CDR3 sequences, about 34% of them singletons. Time point defined: patch test 3, about 24 weeks after DPC sensitization. This sample's treatment: therapeutic diphenylcyclopropenone sensitization with weekly scalp DPC. The material sequenced was whole blood, taken in connection with sensitization to the hapten diphenylcyclopropenone (DPC). These receptors were collected from a man aged 40-49 years with alopecia areata. Some clones in this sample may be carry-over from other donors' samples.

The chain couples TRBV20-1 to TRBJ2-7, with D maybe TRBD1 (6 bases). V dropped 6 bases and J dropped 2 bases, with 17 bases sitting between them. In germline, CDR1 is DFQATT, CDR2 SNEGSKA (reference sequence). This CDR3 spans 14 amino acids. The CDR3 loop reads CSALDRLGPYEQYV. The CDR3 bases are TGCAGTGCCCTTGACAGGCTTGGCCCCTACGAGCAGTACGTC.

The rearrangement uses TRBV7-2 and TRBJ1-1, with a weak D call TRBD1 (5 bases). The CDR3 sequence is 16 residues long. Germline V CDR1 and CDR2: SGHTA, FQGNSA. V lost 0 bases and J 6 bases, leaving 17 bases between the germline ends. In DNA, the CDR3 is TGTGCCAGCAGCTTAGCGCCAGGGATTGGGGAGTCTGAAGCTTTCTTT. This gives the protein CASSLAPGIGESEAFF.

The genes are TRBV21-1 and TRBJ2-7; no check of the table's D call, TRBD1, against the DNA was made. TRBV21-1 corresponds to a pseudogene. The CDR3 spans 12 residues. In DNA, the CDR3 is TGTGCCAGCAGCAAAGGTGGTGGGGGGCAGTACGTC. This codes for CASSKGGGGQYV.

V usage is TRBV28 and J usage is TRBJ1-1; D gene unclear. Germline values: CDR1 MDHEN, CDR2 SYDVKM. V gave up 5 bases and J gave up 3 bases, with 19 bases separating them. This CDR3 spans 16 amino acids. The CDR3 DNA is TGTGCCAGCAGTCCCGGGGTCGGGAGGACCTACACTGAAGCTTTCTTT. Its protein product is CASSPGVGRTYTEAFF.

DNA of the CDR3: TGCAGTGCTGGGGGGACTAGCGGGAAACAAGAGACCCAGTACTTC. Encoded protein: CSAGGTSGKQETQYF. The V call is TRBV20-1, the J call TRBJ2-5; 13 bases agree with TRBD2. This CDR3 has 15 residues. Germline V gene data show CDR1 as DFQATT and CDR2 as SNEGSKA (reference sequence). V dropped 5 bases and J dropped 2; count of bases not matched to a gene: 5.

The chain couples TRBV6-6 to TRBJ1-5, with a possible D match to TRBD1 (5 bases). Germline loops: CDR1 MNHNY, CDR2 SVGAGI (reference sequence). V dropped 5 bases and J dropped 13 bases, with 12 bases sitting between them. The CDR3 has 11 amino acids. CDR3 in amino acids: CASSITDNQHF. CDR3 nucleotides: TGTGCCAGCAGTATCACGGACAATCAGCATTTT.

The chain combines TRBV29-1 with TRBJ1-5, with D possibly matching TRBD1 (6 bases). V was cut by 4 bases and J by 5 bases, with 12 bases left in between. Germline-derived CDR1 and CDR2 are SQVTM and ANQGSEA. The CDR3 runs 13 residues. CDR3: CSVAQGTDQPQHF. CDR3 in DNA: TGCAGCGTTGCGCAGGGGACCGATCAGCCCCAGCATTTT. Combining the CDR3 with reference TRBV29-1 and TRBJ1-5 gives the whole variable domain SAVISQKPSRDICQRGTSLTIQCQVDSQVTMMFWYRQQPGQSLTLIATANQGSEATYESGFVIDKFPISRPNLTFSTLTVSNMSPEDSSIYLCSVAQGTDQPQHFGDGTRLSIL.

The chain couples TRBV28 to TRBJ1-1; 7 nucleotides align to TRBD1. The CDR3 sequence is 16 residues long. V shed 4 bases and J 2 bases; nucleotides not matched to a gene: 10. Germline-derived CDR1 and CDR2 are MDHEN and SYDVKM. The CDR3 protein is CASSSGTVERNTEAFF. The CDR3, as DNA: TGTGCCAGCAGTTCCGGGACAGTGGAACGTAACACTGAAGCTTTCTTT.

The V and J genes are TRBV4-2 and TRBJ2-1; 13 bases line up with TRBD2. There are 20 residues in the CDR3. With V trimmed by 0 bases and J by 10 bases, 18 bases remained unmatched. Looked up from germline, CDR1 is LGHNA and CDR2 is YNFKEQ. The CDR3 region is CASSQDSQWKPGLAGKEQFF. The CDR3 coding sequence is TGTGCCAGCAGCCAAGATAGTCAGTGGAAACCGGGACTAGCGGGAAAAGAGCAGTTCTTC.

The rearrangement links TRBV4-3 to TRBJ1-5, with D maybe TRBD1 (5 bases). Germline V gene lookup returns CDR1 LGHNA and CDR2 YSLEER. The CDR3 has 15 amino acids. The V and J ends lost 4 bases and 1 base respectively, with 11 bases between them. Here the CDR3 reads CASSPHRDSNQPQHF. CDR3 sequence (DNA): TGCGCCAGCAGCCCCCACCGGGACAGCAATCAGCCCCAGCATTTT.

The rearrangement joins TRBV19 to TRBJ2-1; weak D call: TRBD1 (6 bases). With 6 bases removed from V and 5 bases from J, the gap between germline ends came to 20 bases. Germline assignment: CDR1 LNHDA and CDR2 SQIVND (reference sequence). This CDR3 has 16 residues. DNA of the CDR3: TGTGCCAGTAGGGGGTATGGGGGCCCACAGGACAATGAGCAGTTCTTC. Translated: CASRGYGGPQDNEQFF.

This rearrangement joins TRBV6-5 to TRBJ2-1; 14 bases are shared with TRBD2. Germline CDR1 is MNHEY and CDR2 is SVGAGI. The length of the CDR3 is 15 residues. After removal of 4 bases from V and 10 bases from J, the junction contained 6 bases not matched to a gene. DNA of the CDR3: TGTGCCAGCAGTTTAGGGACTAGCGGGAGTCGGGAGCAGTTCTTC. This encodes CASSLGTSGSREQFF.

The rearrangement joins TRBV6-5 to TRBJ1-5, with TRBD1 matching over 8 bases. The germline V gene has CDR1 MNHEY and CDR2 SVGAGI. The CDR3 is 14 amino acids. With 2 bases clipped from V and 9 bases from J, the junction kept 6 bases outside the gene matches. In DNA form, the CDR3 reads TGTGCCAGCAGTTACGGACAGGGAGGGTGGCCCCAGCATTTT. This translates into CASSYGQGGWPQHF.